These 27 T cell receptor beta chains share one sample of origin, sequenced in a study of CD8 T cells in Susac syndrome. RNA, at 0.5 to 1 ug, was reverse transcribed with random hexamers. Each CDR3 protein gets one entry after TCRdb re-called the immunoSEQ multiplex PCR reads with MiXCR. This sample has 400,000 or so distinct CDR3 sequences, with approximately 85% found just once. Sequenced input: CD8+ T cells from PBMCs. The receptor source for this set is a human donor with multiple sclerosis.

Of note for this clonotype: Its ends do not fully match the called genes, so a read error is possible. The V and J genes are TRBV7-9 and TRBJ1-5, with 7 positions matching TRBD1. The CDR3 length is 13 residues. Germline loops: CDR1 SEHNR, CDR2 FQNEAQ (reference sequence). In nucleotides, the CDR3 is TGTTCCAGTTCCGGGACAGTAAATCAGCCCCAGCATTTT. This translates into CSSSGTVNQPQHF.

The genes are TRBV2 and TRBJ1-1; TRBD1 aligns across 10 bases. Germline trimming cut 4 bases from V and 4 bases from J; bases unmatched to any gene: 12. The CDR3 sequence is 17 residues long. CDR1 and CDR2 from the germline V gene are SNHLY and FYNNEI. The CDR3 protein is CASSGDRDRGQFTEAFF. In DNA form, the CDR3 reads TGTGCCAGCAGTGGAGACCGGGACAGGGGTCAGTTCACTGAAGCTTTCTTT.

The rearrangement uses TRBV27 and TRBJ1-2, with 7 positions matching TRBD1. The J segment lost 4 bases and the V segment lost 10 bases, leaving 6 bases of the junction unmatched. CDR1 and CDR2 from the germline V gene are MNHEY and SMNVEV (reference sequence). This CDR3 is built from 12 residues. The CDR3 protein is CATRGESYGYTF. In DNA, the CDR3 is TGTGCCACCAGGGGGGAGAGCTATGGCTACACCTTC.

The chain links TRBV3-1 to TRBJ1-1; a possible D gene is TRBD1 (6 bases). The CDR3 is 16 amino acids. Looked up from germline, CDR1 is LGHDT and CDR2 is YNNKEL (reference sequence). The V and J ends lost 0 bases and 1 base respectively, with 12 bases between them. Written as DNA, the CDR3 is TGTGCCAGCAGCCAAGACAGGGGCTTCGAGAACACTGAAGCTTTCTTT. Its translation: CASSQDRGFENTEAFF. Full variable domain (outside the CDR3, taken from reference TRBV3-1 and TRBJ1-1): DTAVSQTPKYLVTQMGNDKSIKCEQNLGHDTMYWYKQDSKKFLKIMFSYNNKELIINETVPNRFSPKSPDKAHLNLHINSLELGDSAVYFCASSQDRGFENTEAFFGQGTRLTVV.

The rearrangement uses TRBV30 and TRBJ2-7, with D tentatively TRBD1 (5 bases). Germline V CDR1 and CDR2: GTSNPN, SVGIG (reference sequence). V was pared by 4 bases and J by 2 bases, with 15 bases between. This CDR3 has 14 residues. The CDR3 coding sequence is TGTGCCTGGACCTCGAGACAGAACCCCTACGAGCAGTACTTC. Translating gives CAWTSRQNPYEQYF. Looking up the rest from reference TRBV30 and TRBJ2-7 gives the full variable domain: SQTIHQWPATLVQPVGSPLSLECTVEGTSNPNLYWYRQAAGRGLQLLFYSVGIGQISSEVPQNLSASRPQDRQFILSSKKLLLSDSGFYLCAWTSRQNPYEQYFGPGTRLTVT.

The J gene is TRBJ1-2, the V gene TRBV3-1, with D unresolved. With 0 bases removed from V and 3 bases from J, the gap between germline ends came to 8 bases. This CDR3 contains 14 residues. Germline CDR1 is LGHDT and CDR2 is YNNKEL (reference sequence). In DNA, the CDR3 is TGTGCCAGCAGCCAAGATGGTGTGGACTATGGCTACACCTTC. Translating gives CASSQDGVDYGYTF. Full variable domain (rest looked up from reference TRBV3-1 and TRBJ1-2): DTAVSQTPKYLVTQMGNDKSIKCEQNLGHDTMYWYKQDSKKFLKIMFSYNNKELIINETVPNRFSPKSPDKAHLNLHINSLELGDSAVYFCASSQDGVDYGYTFGSGTRLTVV.

The chain has TRBV7-9 and TRBJ2-6; TRBD1 matches 10 bases. The length of the CDR3 is 17 residues. CDR1 and CDR2 from the germline V gene are SEHNR and FQNEAQ (reference sequence). Trimming took 5 bases from V and 0 from J; bases not matched to a gene: 4. CDR3 sequence reads: CASSRTGGSSGANVLTF. In DNA, the CDR3 is TGTGCCAGCAGCCGGACAGGGGGGAGCTCTGGGGCCAACGTCCTGACTTTC.

The chain recombines TRBV11-2 with TRBJ2-1; D is undetermined. The germline CDR1 and CDR2 sequences are SGHAT and FQNNGV. The CDR3 length is 13 residues. V was clipped by 7 bases and J by 8 bases, with 15 bases between them. In DNA form, the CDR3 reads TGTGCCAGCAACCCATGGCAACGGGATGAGCAGTTCTTC. It is translated as CASNPWQRDEQFF.

The genes are TRBV28 and TRBJ2-7, with TRBD1 as a possible D gene (6 bases). The V gene lost 7 bases and the J gene lost 2 bases, with 15 bases spanning the gap. CDR1 is MDHEN and CDR2 is SYDVKM in the germline V gene. This CDR3 contains 14 residues. The CDR3 sequence: CASTFVGGTYEQYF. CDR3 bases: TGTGCCAGCACCTTCGTAGGGGGAACCTACGAGCAGTACTTC.

V gene TRBV19 combines with J gene TRBJ1-1; D is possibly TRBD1 (5 bases). CDR3 length: 14 amino acids. V gave up 1 base and J gave up 3 bases, with 9 bases separating them. Germline loops: CDR1 LNHDA, CDR2 SQIVND (reference sequence). The CDR3 spells CASSIAGYDTEAFF. The CDR3 DNA follows: TGTGCCAGTAGTATAGCAGGGTATGACACTGAAGCTTTCTTT.

The genes are TRBV9 and TRBJ1-1; perhaps TRBD1 as D (5 bases). The CDR3 runs 18 residues. Germline values: CDR1 SGDLS, CDR2 YYNGEE. Trimming took 0 bases from V and 0 from J, leaving 18 bases between them. The CDR3 sequence is CASSVVLGASDMNTEAFF. The CDR3 nucleotides read TGTGCCAGCAGCGTAGTATTAGGGGCAAGCGACATGAACACTGAAGCTTTCTTT.

CDR3 residues: CASSPQRNYNEQFF. CDR3 nucleotides: TGTGCCAGCAGCCCCCAGAGGAACTACAATGAGCAGTTCTTC. V and J are TRBV9 and TRBJ2-1; D uncertain. Germline V gene lookup returns CDR1 SGDLS and CDR2 YYNGEE. The CDR3 covers 14 residues. With 4 bases removed from V and 3 bases from J, the gap between germline ends came to 11 bases.

The chain uses TRBV27 and TRBJ2-5, with 7 bases fitting TRBD1. The CDR3 sequence is 17 residues long. Unmatched junction bases numbered 10, after V lost 0 bases and J lost 3 bases. CDR1 and CDR2 (germline): MNHEY, SMNVEV (reference sequence). The chain's CDR3 is CASSLSGAAGGKETQYF. The CDR3 DNA sequence: TGTGCCAGCAGTTTATCGGGTGCGGCAGGGGGAAAAGAGACCCAGTACTTC.

V usage is TRBV27 and J usage is TRBJ2-7; 10 positions agree with TRBD1. V dropped 2 bases and J dropped 4; count of bases not matched to a gene: 5. The germline V gene encodes CDR1 MNHEY and CDR2 SMNVEV (reference sequence). This CDR3 region has 15 residues. CDR3 nucleotides: TGTGCCAGCAGTTTACGGGGGACAGGGGTTTACGAGCAGTACTTC. Translating gives CASSLRGTGVYEQYF.

The chain is built from TRBV27 and TRBJ2-2, with D possibly being TRBD1 or TRBD2 (5 bases each). The ends were cut back, 4 bases at V and 1 base at J, with 13 bases in the middle. Germline V gene lookup returns CDR1 MNHEY and CDR2 SMNVEV (reference sequence). This CDR3 contains 16 residues. As DNA, the CDR3 is TGTGCCAGCAGTTCCCCGGGACGACTGAACACCGGGGAGCTGTTTTTT. Protein sequence: CASSSPGRLNTGELFF.

This sequence joins TRBV30 and TRBJ1-1; no clear D gene. Germline loops: CDR1 GTSNPN, CDR2 SVGIG (reference sequence). Trimming removed 0 bases from V and 11 bases from J, with 7 bases in between. This CDR3 comprises 10 residues. The CDR3 nucleotides are TGTGCCTGGAGTGTGATTGGGGCTTTCTTT. Its translation is CAWSVIGAFF.

The chain combines TRBV20-1 with TRBJ2-7, with 7 bases lining up with TRBD1. Germline values: CDR1 DFQATT, CDR2 SNEGSKA (reference sequence). J was trimmed by 6 bases and V by 5 bases; bases with no gene match: 7. The CDR3 totals 12 residues. The CDR3 is CSALGGSGEQYF. CDR3 in DNA: TGCAGTGCTCTAGGGGGCTCCGGCGAGCAGTACTTC.

The chain employs TRBV10-3 and TRBJ2-7; 7 bases are a match to TRBD1. Germline V gene sequence: CDR1 ENHRY, CDR2 SYGVKD. The V gene end was trimmed by 6 bases and the J gene end by 0 bases; junction bases not matched to a gene: 5. The CDR3 runs to 14 residues. CDR3 loop: CAIRRTGDSYEQYF. The CDR3 DNA follows: TGTGCCATCAGAAGGACAGGAGACTCCTACGAGCAGTACTTC.

This chain joins TRBV19 and TRBJ1-2; 10 bases map to TRBD1. Looked up from germline, CDR1 is LNHDA and CDR2 is SQIVND (reference sequence). Germline trimming cut 7 bases from V and 4 bases from J; bases unmatched to any gene: 6. There are 14 residues in the CDR3. In nucleotides, the CDR3 is TGTGCCAGTAACATCCGGGACAGGGGCTATGGCTACACCTTC. As protein: CASNIRDRGYGYTF.

The genes are TRBV10-3 and TRBJ1-1, with unresolved D. CDR3 length: 15 residues. Germline CDR1 reads ENHRY; CDR2 reads SYGVKD. V was pared by 0 bases and J by 1 base, with 9 bases between. The CDR3 DNA is TGTGCCATCAGTGAGTCAACGGGCGCGAACACTGAAGCTTTCTTT. It codes for CAISESTGANTEAFF.

V is TRBV4-1 and J is TRBJ1-1; the D gene is possibly TRBD1 (5 bases). The CDR3 has 14 amino acids. Trimming left V 0 bases short and J 7 bases short, with 12 bases between. Germline CDR1 reads MGHRA; CDR2 reads YSYEKL. CDR3 residues: CASSQEIGTGEAFF. The CDR3 DNA reads TGCGCCAGCAGCCAAGAGATTGGGACCGGTGAAGCTTTCTTT.

The V call is TRBV29-1, the J call TRBJ2-5; D is unclear. From germline, CDR1 is SQVTM and CDR2 ANQGSEA. The CDR3 sequence is 13 residues long. V was pared by 5 bases and J by 4 bases, with 14 bases between. The CDR3 spells CSVPPQAGETQYF. The CDR3 nucleotides read TGCAGCGTTCCACCCCAGGCTGGAGAGACCCAGTACTTC.

The V call is TRBV29-1, the J call TRBJ2-7; 7 nucleotides agree with TRBD1. With V trimmed by 1 base and J by 2 bases, 5 bases remained unmatched. CDR1 and CDR2 from the germline V gene are SQVTM and ANQGSEA. The CDR3 has 14 amino acids. The CDR3 coding sequence is TGCAGCGTTGAAGGGCAGGGGGTTCCCTACGAGCAGTACTTC. Amino acid sequence: CSVEGQGVPYEQYF.

This rearrangement joins TRBV5-6 to TRBJ2-2; D remains ambiguous. V was pared by 1 base and J by 5 bases, with 3 bases between. Germline-derived CDR1 and CDR2 are SGHDT and YYEEEE. The CDR3 loop spans 12 amino acids. The CDR3 sequence: CASSLLTGELFF. CDR3 bases: TGTGCCAGCAGCTTGTTAACCGGGGAGCTGTTTTTT.

In its sample, this clonotype was seen a few times. The chain uses TRBV4-1 and TRBJ2-1; D gene ambiguous. The length of the CDR3 is 14 residues. The germline V and J ends were trimmed by 4 bases and 3 bases, with 10 bases remaining between them. Per germline, CDR1 MGHRA and CDR2 YSYEKL. The CDR3, as DNA: TGCGCCAGCAGCCTGCCGGGCAGCTACAATGAGCAGTTCTTC. It yields the protein CASSLPGSYNEQFF.

V is TRBV7-9 and J is TRBJ1-5, with D unresolved. V was pared by 4 bases and J by 3 bases, with 10 bases between. There are 14 residues in the CDR3. CDR1 is SEHNR and CDR2 is FQNEAQ in the germline V gene (reference sequence). CDR3 sequence (DNA): TGTGCCAGCAGCTCGACGGGCGACAATCAGCCCCAGCATTTT. Translated, it gives CASSSTGDNQPQHF. The full variable domain, in which reference TRBV7-9 and TRBJ1-5 provide the parts outside the CDR3, is DTGVSQNPRHKITKRGQNVTFRCDPISEHNRLYWYRQTLGQGPEFLTYFQNEAQLEKSRLLSDRFSAERPKGSFSTLEIQRTEQGDSAMYLCASSSTGDNQPQHFGDGTRLSIL.

As DNA, the CDR3 is TGTGCCAGCAGTGAGTTTAGACAGGGAGACTACGAGCAGTACTTC. Its protein product is CASSEFRQGDYEQYF. V and J are TRBV6-1 and TRBJ2-7; 7 bases fit TRBD1. Trimming at V came to 3 bases and at J to 3 bases, leaving 8 bases not matched to a gene. The CDR3 is 15 residues long. CDR1 is MNHNS, CDR2 SASEGT, per germline.